The TCR beta chain described here comes from a study of blood T cell repertoires in COVID-19. The authors' processing: Amplification of reference gene primers provided the estimated nucleated cell counts. Method: immunoSEQ multiplex PCR; TCRdb's copy keeps in-frame clones and lacks some. V, J and clone size reflect that table, while D and trimming were determined from the DNA. The data show approximately 250,000 clones, over 80% seen once. Germline loops: CDR1 KGHSY, CDR2 FQNENV. Trimming pared 5 bases from V and 4 bases from J, leaving 11 bases between. CDR3 length equals 13 residues. The source of this sequence is a man in his 60s who had recovered from COVID-19. This chain connects TRBV16 to TRBJ1-2; D is perhaps TRBD1 (5 bases). Sequencing used peripheral blood. The CDR3 DNA reads TGTGCCAGCAGCTACGACAGCCTCTATGGCTACACCTTC. Protein: CASSYDSLYGYTF.